This TCR beta chain was profiled in a study of T cell repertoires in cytomegalovirus infection. Study-wide findings and caveats: Carriers of CMV plus the relevant HLA were identified by cumulative public TCR beta family frequency.

In this sample, this clonotype turned up many times. Its matching antigen is unknown. Deletions cut 3 bases from V and 0 bases from J, with 6 bases between. CDR1 is SGHTA, CDR2 FQGNSA, per germline. The CDR3 has 14 amino acids. TCRdb redid the calling of the reads with MiXCR, one entry per CDR3 protein. The data contain 150,000 to 200,000 distinct CDR3 sequences, roughly 14% of them singletons. The rearrangement uses TRBV7-2 and TRBJ2-4; D call uncertain. The sample was PBMCs. This clonotype originated in a human donor in good health (CMV status not recorded). Some clones in this sample may be carry-over from other donors' samples. Written as DNA, the CDR3 is TGTGCCAGCAGCTTGCGGCTAGCCAAAAACATTCAGTACTTC. It yields the protein CASSLRLAKNIQYF.